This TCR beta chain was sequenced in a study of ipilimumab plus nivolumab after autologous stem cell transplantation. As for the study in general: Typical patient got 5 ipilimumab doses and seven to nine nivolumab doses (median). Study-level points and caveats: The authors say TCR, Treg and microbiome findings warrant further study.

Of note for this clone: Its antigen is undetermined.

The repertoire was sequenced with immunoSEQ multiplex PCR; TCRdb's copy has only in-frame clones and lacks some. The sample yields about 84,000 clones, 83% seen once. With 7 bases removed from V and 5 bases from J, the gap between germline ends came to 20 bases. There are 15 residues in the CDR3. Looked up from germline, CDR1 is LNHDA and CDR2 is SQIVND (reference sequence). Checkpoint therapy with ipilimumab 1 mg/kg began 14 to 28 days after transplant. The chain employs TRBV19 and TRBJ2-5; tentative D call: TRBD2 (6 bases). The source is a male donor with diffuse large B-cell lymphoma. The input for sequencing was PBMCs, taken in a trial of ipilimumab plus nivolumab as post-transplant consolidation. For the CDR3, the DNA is TGTGCCAGTACCCCGGGGACTTCTCTGGGGGAGACCCAGTACTTC. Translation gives CASTPGTSLGETQYF.